This is a list of T cell receptor beta chains from one sample in a study of cytomegalovirus exposure and HLA in healthy donors. Using immunoSEQ multiplex PCR, the repertoire was profiled, and TCRdb retains in-frame clones only, with some absent. This sample carries 150,000 to 190,000 clones, around 80% of them seen once, and the ten largest clones take around 1.4%. Sequencing was done on a sample of PBMCs. Source of these receptors: a young man in good health and CMV-seronegative. CDR3s include the opening cysteine and the closing phenylalanine or tryptophan. D genes are given only for firm matches. Some rows have no size entry. The others give once, few or many, or a class for an expanded clone.

abundance	j_gene	d_gene	v_gene	CDR3aa	CDR3nt
.	TRBJ1-1	TRBD1	TRBV28	CASSAGGFTEAFF	TGTGCCAGCAGTGCAGGGGGTTTTACTGAAGCTTTCTTT
.	TRBJ1-5	.	TRBV19	CASSATPGRDQHF	TGTGCCAGTAGTGCTACCCCAGGGCGAGACCAGCATTTT
.	TRBJ1-5	.	TRBV19	CASRTRKDSNQPQHF	TGTGCCAGCAGGACACGGAAGGATAGCAATCAGCCCCAGCATTTT
.	TRBJ2-1	.	TRBV9	CASSYRGTGVGYNEQFF	TGTGCCAGCAGCTACCGGGGAACGGGAGTAGGTTACAATGAGCAGTTCTTC
.	TRBJ1-3	.	TRBV28	CASRGGAGNTIYF	TGTGCCAGCCGAGGGGGGGCTGGAAACACCATATATTTT
.	TRBJ1-1	TRBD1	TRBV7-6	CASSLGQGVTEAFF	TGTGCCAGCAGCTTAGGGCAGGGGGTCACTGAAGCTTTCTTT
.	TRBJ2-5	.	TRBV9	CASSPQVGTGVTQYF	TGTGCCAGCAGCCCCCAGGTAGGGACGGGAGTGACCCAGTACTTC
.	TRBJ2-1	.	TRBV9	CASSGGTLNNEQFF	TGTGCCAGCAGCGGTGGGACACTTAACAATGAGCAGTTCTTC
.	TRBJ2-7	TRBD2	TRBV25-1	CASSTSEAYEQYF	TGTGCCAGCAGTACTAGCGAAGCCTACGAGCAGTACTTC
.	TRBJ2-3	.	TRBV5-1	CATMTGPRDTQYF	TGCGCCACCATGACTGGTCCCCGGGATACGCAGTATTTT
.	TRBJ2-1	TRBD2	TRBV2	CASKISGAYNEQFF	TGTGCCAGCAAGATTAGCGGGGCCTACAATGAGCAGTTCTTC
.	TRBJ2-3	.	TRBV7-2	CASSLVGHSTDTQYF	TGTGCCAGCAGCTTAGTGGGACACAGCACAGATACGCAGTATTTT
few	TRBJ1-5	.	TRBV19	CASSTWGGASNQPQHF	TGTGCCAGTAGTACCTGGGGGGGGGCGAGCAATCAGCCCCAGCATTTT
.	TRBJ2-1	TRBD2	TRBV5-1	CASSLSGSSYNEQFF	TGCGCCAGCAGCCTCAGCGGGAGCTCCTACAATGAGCAGTTCTTC
.	TRBJ2-5	.	TRBV5-1	CASSLEGAGWGETQYF	TGCGCCAGCAGCTTGGAAGGGGCAGGGTGGGGAGAGACCCAGTACTTC
.	TRBJ2-2	.	TRBV18	CASSPPSAGELFF	TGTGCCAGCTCACCACCGTCGGCCGGGGAGCTGTTTTTT